These 14 T cell receptor beta chains were all obtained from the same sample, sequenced in a study of shared clonotypes between healthy human individuals. TCRdb keeps only in-frame clones here, not all; method: immunoSEQ multiplex PCR. This table has 1 million to 1.3 million clones, 75% to 85% appearing once. Sequencing was done on a sample of memory CD4+ T cells from PBMCs. The subset was: CD45RA-negative fraction. Source of these receptors: a man aged 18-30 years in good health. Some clones in this sample may be carry-over from other donors' samples.

The V gene is TRBV6-5, the J gene TRBJ2-2; weak D call: TRBD2 (6 bases). The CDR3 has 14 residues. The V and J ends lost 4 bases and 7 bases respectively, with 13 bases between them. Germline assignment: CDR1 MNHEY and CDR2 SVGAGI. The CDR3 is CASSWQRVVGELFF. In DNA, the CDR3 is TGTGCCAGCAGTTGGCAGCGGGTGGTCGGGGAGCTGTTTTTT.

CDR3 nucleotides: TGTGCCACCAGCAGAGATGTAGTCCGGGCCGCGAGCTCCTACAATGAGCAGTTCTTC. This translates into CATSRDVVRAASSYNEQFF. The gene calls are TRBV15 and TRBJ2-1; D is undetermined. Germline V lookup: CDR1 LNHNV, CDR2 YYDKDF (reference sequence). CDR3 size: 19 residues. V lost 0 bases and J 0 bases, leaving 18 bases between the germline ends.

The chain carries TRBV6-1 and TRBJ1-2; 7 positions match TRBD1. The CDR3 covers 19 residues. CDR1 is MNHNS, CDR2 SASEGT, per germline. V was clipped by 4 bases and J by 3 bases; unmatched bases: 20. DNA for the CDR3: TGTGCCAGCAGTGCCTTAACCGGGACAGTGAGTCTATCCCACTATGGCTACACCTTC. Protein product: CASSALTGTVSLSHYGYTF.

The rearrangement uses TRBV28 and TRBJ1-2; 8 bases map to TRBD1. The CDR3 length is 14 residues. CDR1 is MDHEN, CDR2 SYDVKM, per germline. V was pared by 7 bases and J by 2 bases, with 6 bases of the junction left unmatched. CDR3 residues: CASTVGQGNYGYTF. In DNA, the CDR3 is TGTGCCAGCACCGTAGGACAGGGAAACTATGGCTACACCTTC.

This clone turned up a few times. This chain joins TRBV25-1 and TRBJ2-7, with no clear D. Per the germline V gene, CDR1 is MGHDK and CDR2 is SYGVNS. V was shortened by 5 bases and J by 2 bases, with 13 bases between the two germline ends. The CDR3 is made up of 14 amino acids. This CDR3 is CASSSEIRAYEQYF. The CDR3 DNA is TGTGCCAGCAGTTCAGAGATTCGAGCCTACGAGCAGTACTTC.

V gene TRBV7-9 combines with J gene TRBJ2-2; TRBD1 aligns across 7 bases. CDR1 and CDR2 from the germline V gene are SEHNR and FQNEAQ (reference sequence). The CDR3 consists of 15 residues. The junction had 1 base not matched to a gene; V was cut back by 2 bases and J by 1 base. CDR3 region: CASSLRQGNTGELFF. CDR3 bases: TGTGCCAGCAGCTTACGACAGGGGAACACCGGGGAGCTGTTTTTT.

The chain carries TRBV5-1 and TRBJ1-1, with a tentative D call TRBD1 (5 bases). Trimming pared 3 bases from V and 4 bases from J, leaving 13 bases between. Germline V gives CDR1 SGHRS, CDR2 YFSETQ. The CDR3 sequence is 14 residues long. In DNA form, the CDR3 reads TGCGCCAGCAGCTGGGGTAGCGGGGGCACTGAAGCTTTCTTT. It yields the protein CASSWGSGGTEAFF.

This chain links TRBV6-1 with TRBJ2-1; possible D gene TRBD2, 6 bases. The CDR3 consists of 15 residues. The V gene's germline CDR1 is MNHNS and CDR2 SASEGT. V was cut by 5 bases and J by 8 bases, with 19 bases left in between. CDR3 in amino acids: CASSLRDGRTDEQFF. The CDR3 DNA follows: TGTGCCAGCAGTCTTCGGGACGGGAGAACGGATGAGCAGTTCTTC.

V is TRBV11-2 and J is TRBJ2-7; maybe TRBD1 (6 bases). This CDR3 has 15 amino acids. Germline values: CDR1 SGHAT, CDR2 FQNNGV. Trimming shortened V by 5 bases and J by 0 bases, and 14 bases separated the two germline ends. Written as DNA, the CDR3 is TGTGCCAGCAGCCCACGACAGGTAACCTCCTACGAGCAGTACTTC. Translation: CASSPRQVTSYEQYF.

The CDR3 nucleotides read TGTGCCAGCAGCAAACTAGCGGGCTCCTACAATGAGCAGTTCTTC. This codes for CASSKLAGSYNEQFF. This chain connects TRBV11-3 to TRBJ2-1, with 9 bases identical to TRBD2. Germline V CDR1 and CDR2: SGHNT, YENEEA. The CDR3 contains 15 residues. V gave up 5 bases and J gave up 0 bases; unmatched junction bases: 2.

The chain uses TRBV2 and TRBJ2-7, with 8 bases aligning to TRBD1. J lost 7 bases, V lost 6 bases, and 8 bases had no gene match. Germline CDR1 is SNHLY and CDR2 is FYNNEI. The CDR3 covers 13 residues. CDR3 in DNA: TGTGCCAGCAGAGGGACAGGAATGGGGGAGCAGTACTTC. Translation: CASRGTGMGEQYF.

This chain joins TRBV4-2 and TRBJ2-7; 7 nucleotides match TRBD2. The germline gives CDR1 LGHNA, CDR2 YNFKEQ. V lost 0 bases, J lost 4 bases, and 12 bases stayed unmatched. CDR3 length: 17 amino acids. The CDR3 sequence is CASSQDLGGSLGYEQYF. The DNA of the CDR3 is TGTGCCAGCAGCCAAGATCTAGGCGGGAGCCTCGGGTACGAGCAGTACTTC.

This chain links TRBV5-1 with TRBJ1-1, with 9 nucleotides matching TRBD1. CDR3 length: 15 residues. Germline V CDR1 and CDR2: SGHRS, YFSETQ. Losses at the gene ends were 0 bases for V and 3 bases for J; bases not matched to a gene: 3. CDR3 residues: CASSLVGDRDTEAFF. In DNA form, the CDR3 reads TGCGCCAGCAGCTTGGTGGGGGACAGGGACACTGAAGCTTTCTTT.

This sequence joins TRBV4-1 and TRBJ2-5; D is unclear. Trimming removed 0 bases at V and 0 bases at J, with 17 bases between. CDR3 length: 18 amino acids. CDR1 is MGHRA and CDR2 is YSYEKL in the germline V gene. The CDR3 loop is CASSQEISGGQYQETQYF. The CDR3 DNA follows: TGCGCCAGCAGCCAAGAGATATCGGGCGGTCAATACCAAGAGACCCAGTACTTC.